A single sample is the source of the 21 T cell receptor beta chains below, sequenced in a study of OX40 agonist ivuxolimab in advanced cancers. TCRdb's table, derived via immunoSEQ multiplex PCR, lists solely in-frame clones and lacks some. Of 72,000 or so clones listed, about 85% are singletons. The source was CD4+ or CD8+ T cells sorted from blood, collected in a trial of the OX40 agonist ivuxolimab. The source is an adult with an advanced solid tumor such as melanoma, head and neck, liver or kidney cancer.

This CDR3 reads CASSQWGQEEETQYF. DNA for the CDR3: TGCGCCAGCAGCCAATGGGGACAGGAGGAGGAGACCCAGTACTTC. J is TRBJ2-5 and V is TRBV4-1; the match to TRBD1 covers 8 bases. The CDR3 covers 15 residues. With 2 bases clipped from V and 5 bases from J, the junction kept 7 bases outside the gene matches. Looked up from germline, CDR1 is MGHRA and CDR2 is YSYEKL.

The rearrangement joins TRBV7-9 to TRBJ1-6; D may be TRBD1 (6 bases). This CDR3 contains 14 residues. Germline V gene lookup returns CDR1 SEHNR and CDR2 FQNEAQ (reference sequence). V dropped 6 bases and J dropped 4 bases, with 10 bases sitting between them. The CDR3 loop is CASREGQYNSPLHF. For the CDR3, the DNA is TGTGCCAGCAGGGAAGGACAGTATAATTCACCCCTCCACTTT.

Of note for this clone: The junction shows a germline mismatch at one end, possibly a read error. The chain has TRBV6-1 and TRBJ2-5, with TRBD2 identical over 8 bases. The CDR3 consists of 17 residues. Per germline, CDR1 MNHNS and CDR2 SASEGT. CDR3 in amino acids: CAISEGDGRVGWETQYF. The CDR3 nucleotides are TGTGCCATCAGTGAGGGTGACGGGAGGGTAGGTTGGGAGACCCAGTACTTC.

This chain joins TRBV9 and TRBJ2-7, with D perhaps matching TRBD2 (5 bases). With 2 bases removed from V and 3 bases from J, the gap between germline ends came to 15 bases. The CDR3 is made up of 15 amino acids. CDR1 is SGDLS and CDR2 is YYNGEE in the germline V gene. CDR3 nucleotide sequence: TGTGCCAGCAGCGTTCAGGAGGCGAGGCTCTACGAGCAGTACTTC. Encoded protein: CASSVQEARLYEQYF.

This chain links TRBV18 with TRBJ2-2, with a tentative D call TRBD2 (5 bases). CDR1 is KGHSH and CDR2 is LQKENI in the germline V gene. The CDR3 runs 14 residues. Trimming removed 8 bases from V and 1 base from J, with 11 bases in between. The CDR3 region is CASTGEENTGELFF. Written as DNA, the CDR3 is TGTGCCAGCACCGGGGAAGAGAACACCGGGGAGCTGTTTTTT.

The V and J genes are TRBV6-5 and TRBJ2-7, with D perhaps TRBD2 (5 bases). Trimming removed 6 bases from V and 0 bases from J, with 12 bases in between. The CDR3 is made up of 14 amino acids. Germline V CDR1 and CDR2: MNHEY, SVGAGI. The DNA for the CDR3 is TGTGCCAGCAGCTTATTTGGGAGCTCCTACGAGCAGTACTTC. Protein: CASSLFGSSYEQYF.

A single count supports this clone. The rearrangement joins TRBV7-9 to TRBJ1-3, with D unresolved. Deletions cut 1 base from V and 4 bases from J, with 2 bases between. In germline, CDR1 is SEHNR, CDR2 FQNEAQ (reference sequence). The CDR3 has 12 amino acids. Here the CDR3 reads CASSLEGNTIYF. The DNA of the CDR3 is TGTGCCAGCAGCTTAGAGGGAAACACCATATATTTT. Together with reference TRBV7-9 and TRBJ1-3, the CDR3 gives the full variable domain: DTGVSQNPRHKITKRGQNVTFRCDPISEHNRLYWYRQTLGQGPEFLTYFQNEAQLEKSRLLSDRFSAERPKGSFSTLEIQRTEQGDSAMYLCASSLEGNTIYFGEGSWLTVV.

This clone was observed a handful of times. V is TRBV7-2 and J is TRBJ2-3; 7 nucleotides line up with TRBD2. From germline, CDR1 is SGHTA and CDR2 FQGNSA. The CDR3 totals 15 residues. J lost 1 base, V lost 4 bases, and 5 bases had no gene match. The CDR3 bases are TGTGCCAGCAGCTCAATTACTAGCGGCACAGATACGCAGTATTTT. Translation: CASSSITSGTDTQYF.

The chain recombines TRBV15 with TRBJ2-5, with D possibly TRBD1 on 7 matching bases. CDR3 size: 13 residues. V lost 1 base to trimming and J lost 5 bases, with 8 bases between them. Germline CDR1 LNHNV, CDR2 YYDKDF (reference sequence). The CDR3 is CATSRAGGETQYF. Written as DNA, the CDR3 is TGTGCCACCAGCAGAGCAGGGGGGGAGACCCAGTACTTC.

CDR3 sequence: CASSILGTVFYEQYF. As DNA, the CDR3 is TGTGCCAGCAGCATTCTTGGGACAGTGTTCTACGAGCAGTACTTC. The chain recombines TRBV7-8 with TRBJ2-5; 7 nucleotides agree with TRBD1. The better agreement between TRBJ2-7 and the DNA end casts doubt on the J call. Germline V lookup: CDR1 SGHVS, CDR2 FQNEAQ. The CDR3 contains 15 residues.

The chain links TRBV13 to TRBJ2-3; 13 nucleotides match TRBD2. Germline lookup yields CDR1 PRHDT and CDR2 FYEKMQ (reference sequence). V was pared by 5 bases and J by 7 bases, with 6 bases of the junction left unmatched. The CDR3 spans 15 residues. Written as DNA, the CDR3 is TGTGCCAGCAGCATGACTAGCGGGAGGAGTTATACGCAGTATTTT. This translates into CASSMTSGRSYTQYF.

The chain has TRBV5-8 and TRBJ1-5; 7 bases agree with TRBD1. V shed 4 bases, J shed 2 bases, and the junction held 6 bases outside the gene matches. The length of the CDR3 is 15 residues. The germline CDR1 and CDR2 sequences are SGHTS and YDEGEE. Written as DNA, the CDR3 is TGTGCCAGCAGCCAAACAGGGGCCGGCAATCAGCCCCAGCATTTT. This translates into CASSQTGAGNQPQHF.

V and J are TRBV2 and TRBJ1-2; 7 bases map to TRBD1. With V trimmed by 7 bases and J by 0 bases, 5 bases remained unmatched. Germline V gene data show CDR1 as SNHLY and CDR2 as FYNNEI. The CDR3 covers 14 residues. CDR3 DNA sequence: TGTGCCAGCACGAAGGGGGCAGCTAACTATGGCTACACCTTC. Its protein is CASTKGAANYGYTF.

This rearrangement joins TRBV6-5 to TRBJ2-7; 8 bases are shared with TRBD1. Trimming at V came to 7 bases and at J to 0 bases, leaving 8 bases not matched to a gene. The CDR3 is 15 amino acids. CDR1 is MNHEY, CDR2 SVGAGI, per germline. The CDR3 DNA is TGTGCCAGCACTTCCCCCGACAGGGGCTCCTACGAGCAGTACTTC. Protein sequence: CASTSPDRGSYEQYF.

This clone was observed a handful of times. The V gene is TRBV7-2, the J gene TRBJ2-7, with D perhaps assigned TRBD1 or TRBD2 (5 bases each). Looked up from germline, CDR1 is SGHTA and CDR2 is FQGNSA. There are 16 residues in the CDR3. Trimming stripped 1 base from V and 5 bases from J, with 18 bases between. CDR3 amino acids: CASSLGPGASQDEQYF. The CDR3 DNA reads TGTGCCAGCAGCTTAGGCCCCGGGGCCAGTCAAGACGAGCAGTACTTC.

The genes are TRBV2 and TRBJ2-3, with D possibly matching TRBD2 (6 bases). Germline values: CDR1 SNHLY, CDR2 FYNNEI. The V gene lost 4 bases and the J gene lost 0 bases, with 17 bases spanning the gap. The CDR3 loop spans 17 amino acids. The CDR3 DNA reads TGTGCCAGCAGTGGCGGGAACCCGGGGACTAGCACAGATACGCAGTATTTT. Translation: CASSGGNPGTSTDTQYF.

The rearrangement joins TRBV5-1 to TRBJ1-1; TRBD1 is a possible D gene (6 bases). The CDR3 has 18 residues. Germline V gene lookup returns CDR1 SGHRS and CDR2 YFSETQ. The V gene lost 3 bases and the J gene lost 0 bases, with 21 bases spanning the gap. The DNA for the CDR3 is TGCGCCAGCAGCTCACACAGGGAACCGAACGCCATGAACACTGAAGCTTTCTTT. This sequence encodes CASSSHREPNAMNTEAFF. Using reference TRBV5-1 and TRBJ1-1 for the parts outside the CDR3, the full variable domain is KAGVTQTPRYLIKTRGQQVTLSCSPISGHRSVSWYQQTPGQGLQFLFEYFSETQRNKGNFPGRFSGRQFSNSRSEMNVSTLELGDSALYLCASSSHREPNAMNTEAFFGQGTRLTVV.

This clone was counted between two and nine times. This chain joins TRBV29-1 and TRBJ1-4, with D unclear. Trimming removed 0 bases at V and 9 bases at J, with 8 bases between. The CDR3 is made up of 12 amino acids. CDR1 is SQVTM, CDR2 ANQGSEA, per germline. The CDR3 loop is CSVEEDEKKLFF. The CDR3 DNA sequence: TGCAGCGTTGAAGAAGACGAGAAAAAACTGTTTTTT.

The chain recombines TRBV6-5 with TRBJ2-7, with 11 bases lining up with TRBD2. The junction had 6 bases not matched to a gene; V was cut back by 5 bases and J by 3 bases. Germline V gene data show CDR1 as MNHEY and CDR2 as SVGAGI. CDR3 length: 15 residues. The chain's CDR3 is CASSPIAGGVYEQYF. The CDR3 bases are TGTGCCAGCAGTCCCATAGCGGGGGGGGTCTACGAGCAGTACTTC.

The rearrangement links TRBV5-6 to TRBJ2-3, with TRBD1 identical over 8 bases. CDR3 length equals 14 residues. With 4 bases clipped from V and 1 base from J, the junction kept 2 bases outside the gene matches. The germline V gene encodes CDR1 SGHDT and CDR2 YYEEEE. DNA of the CDR3: TGTGCCAGCAGCCCGGGACAGGGCACAGATACGCAGTATTTT. As protein: CASSPGQGTDTQYF.

The chain has TRBV6-4 and TRBJ1-3; the D is unclear. V lost 8 bases and J lost 1, with 6 bases in between. Germline V gives CDR1 MRHNA, CDR2 SNTAGT. The length of the CDR3 is 12 residues. The DNA for the CDR3 is TGTGCCAGCTACCCATCTGGAAACACCATATATTTT. As protein: CASYPSGNTIYF.